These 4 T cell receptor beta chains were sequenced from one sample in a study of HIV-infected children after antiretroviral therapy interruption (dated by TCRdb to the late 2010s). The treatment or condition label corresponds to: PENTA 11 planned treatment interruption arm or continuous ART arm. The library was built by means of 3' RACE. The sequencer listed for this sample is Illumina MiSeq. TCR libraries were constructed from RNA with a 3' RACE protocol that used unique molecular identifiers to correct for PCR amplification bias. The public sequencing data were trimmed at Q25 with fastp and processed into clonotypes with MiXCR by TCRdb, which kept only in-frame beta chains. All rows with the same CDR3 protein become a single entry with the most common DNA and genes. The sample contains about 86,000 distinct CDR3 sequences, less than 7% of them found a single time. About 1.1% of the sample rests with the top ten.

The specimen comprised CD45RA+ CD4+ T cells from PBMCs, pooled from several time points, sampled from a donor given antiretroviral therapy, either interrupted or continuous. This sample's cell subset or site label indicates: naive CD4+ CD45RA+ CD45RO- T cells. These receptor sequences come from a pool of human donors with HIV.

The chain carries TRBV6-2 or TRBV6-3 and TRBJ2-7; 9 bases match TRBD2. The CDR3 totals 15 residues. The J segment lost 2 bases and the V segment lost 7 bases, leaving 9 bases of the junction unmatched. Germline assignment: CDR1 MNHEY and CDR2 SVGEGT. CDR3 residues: CASTLIAGVAYEQYF. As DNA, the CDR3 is TGTGCCAGCACGTTAATAGCGGGGGTCGCCTACGAGCAGTACTTC.

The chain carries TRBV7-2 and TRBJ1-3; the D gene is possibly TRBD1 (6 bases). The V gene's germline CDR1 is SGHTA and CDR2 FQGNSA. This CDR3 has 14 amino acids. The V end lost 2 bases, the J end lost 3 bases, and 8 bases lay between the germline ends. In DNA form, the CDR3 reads TGTGCCAGCAGCTTATCAGGGGTTGGAAACACCATATATTTT. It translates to CASSLSGVGNTIYF.

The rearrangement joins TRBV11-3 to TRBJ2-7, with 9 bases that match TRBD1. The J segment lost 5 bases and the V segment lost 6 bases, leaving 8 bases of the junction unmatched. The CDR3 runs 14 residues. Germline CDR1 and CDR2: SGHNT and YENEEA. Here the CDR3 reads CASSRGTGNHEQYF. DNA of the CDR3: TGTGCCAGCAGTCGCGGGACAGGGAACCACGAGCAGTACTTC.

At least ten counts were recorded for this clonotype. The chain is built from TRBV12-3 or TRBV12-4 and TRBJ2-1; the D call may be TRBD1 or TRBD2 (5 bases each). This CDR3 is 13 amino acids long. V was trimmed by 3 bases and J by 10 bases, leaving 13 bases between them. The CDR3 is CASSFFGAPEQFF. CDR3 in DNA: TGTGCCAGCAGTTTCTTCGGGGCCCCGGAGCAGTTCTTC.